The 15 T cell receptor beta chains in this list originate from one sample, sequenced in a study of blood T cell repertoires in COVID-19. Profiled with immunoSEQ multiplex PCR; TCRdb holds only in-frame clones, not every one. This table holds a few hundred thousand clones, about four fifths found once. Sequencing was done on a sample of peripheral blood. Receptor source: a man aged 80 or over with acute or convalescent COVID-19.

This chain connects TRBV9 to TRBJ2-7; no reliable D call. The CDR3 runs to 13 residues. Trimming left V 2 bases short and J 4 bases short, with 10 bases between. CDR1 SGDLS and CDR2 YYNGEE come from the germline V gene. The CDR3 bases are TGTGCCAGCAGCGTTGGTTGGCTTTACGAGCAGTACTTC. Translation gives CASSVGWLYEQYF.

This clone has only one observation. This rearrangement joins TRBV7-3 to TRBJ1-2; 7 bases agree with TRBD1. The CDR3 contains 13 residues. With 5 bases clipped from V and 6 bases from J, the junction kept 6 bases outside the gene matches. The germline CDR1 and CDR2 sequences are SGHTA and FQGTGA. CDR3 bases: TGTGCCAGCAGCCCGACAGGGTGGGATGGCTACACCTTC. It yields the protein CASSPTGWDGYTF.

This sequence joins TRBV6-5 and TRBJ1-2; 8 bases map to TRBD1. CDR1 is MNHEY, CDR2 SVGAGI, per germline. The CDR3 has 14 amino acids. V was pared by 5 bases and J by 5 bases, with 7 bases of the junction left unmatched. This CDR3 is CASSNRGKGYGYTF. CDR3 sequence (DNA): TGTGCCAGCAGTAACAGGGGGAAAGGATATGGCTACACCTTC.

The chain couples TRBV5-4 to TRBJ2-5; TRBD2 matches 7 bases. V gave up 6 bases and J gave up 9 bases; unmatched junction bases: 17. CDR1 and CDR2 from the germline V gene are SGHNT and YYREEE (reference sequence). The CDR3 extends over 15 amino acids. In nucleotides, the CDR3 is TGTGCCAGCACCCCAAAGCGGGAAGGCATGGGGTCCCAGTACTTC. This codes for CASTPKREGMGSQYF. Drawing the rest from reference TRBV5-4 and TRBJ2-5, the complete variable domain is ETGVTQSPTHLIKTRGQQVTLRCSSQSGHNTVSWYQQALGQGPQFIFQYYREEENGRGNFPPRFSGLQFPNYSSELNVNALELDDSALYLCASTPKREGMGSQYFGPGTRLLVL.

The CDR3 spells CASSPGLYTDTQYF. In nucleotides, the CDR3 is TGTGCCAGCAGCCCGGGACTATACACAGATACGCAGTATTTT. The rearrangement links TRBV7-2 to TRBJ2-3; TRBD2 matches 7 bases. Germline lookup yields CDR1 SGHTA and CDR2 FQGNSA. The CDR3 is made up of 14 amino acids. V trimming: 5 bases; J trimming: 2 bases; junction bases outside the gene matches: 4.

This clone was counted between two and nine times. The chain has TRBV3-1 (or the pseudogene TRBV3-2) and TRBJ1-1, with D possibly TRBD1 on 6 matching bases. CDR3 length: 14 residues. From germline, CDR1 is LGHDT and CDR2 YNNKEL (reference sequence). V was trimmed by 4 bases and J by 0 bases, leaving 9 bases between them. The chain's CDR3 is CASSPRQVNTEAFF. The CDR3 bases are TGTGCCAGCAGCCCCCGACAGGTGAACACTGAAGCTTTCTTT.

The rearrangement links TRBV24-1 to TRBJ2-7, with 7 nucleotides matching TRBD1. V was pared by 4 bases and J by 3 bases, with 11 bases of the junction left unmatched. Germline V CDR1 and CDR2: KGHDR, SFDVKD. This CDR3 is built from 16 residues. The CDR3, as DNA: TGTGCCACCAGTGACCGTTTCGGACAGGCCCTCTACGAGCAGTACTTC. This sequence encodes CATSDRFGQALYEQYF.

The chain has TRBV24-1 and TRBJ1-4; 8 bases are a match to TRBD1. The V gene end was trimmed by 3 bases and the J gene end by 7 bases; junction bases not matched to a gene: 6. CDR1 is KGHDR and CDR2 is SFDVKD in the germline V gene. The CDR3 has 15 residues. Written as DNA, the CDR3 is TGTGCCACCAGTGATAATCAGGGGGCCGGTGAAAAACTGTTTTTT. Protein: CATSDNQGAGEKLFF.

The rearrangement joins TRBV20-1 to TRBJ2-7; 11 bases match TRBD2. Germline V CDR1 and CDR2: DFQATT, SNEGSKA (reference sequence). CDR3 size: 17 residues. After removal of 3 bases from V and 3 bases from J, the junction contained 13 bases not matched to a gene. The DNA of the CDR3 is TGCAGTGCTAGTTCCTCCGGGACTAGCGGATCTCTCTACGAGCAGTACTTC. This codes for CSASSSGTSGSLYEQYF.

This clone was recorded only once. The V and J genes are TRBV10-3 and TRBJ2-2; TRBD2 matches 10 bases. The CDR3 extends over 17 amino acids. The J segment lost 0 bases and the V segment lost 4 bases, leaving 5 bases of the junction unmatched. Germline values: CDR1 ENHRY, CDR2 SYGVKD. The CDR3 region is CAISVIAGGPNTGELFF. CDR3 nucleotides: TGTGCCATCAGTGTAATAGCGGGGGGTCCGAACACCGGGGAGCTGTTTTTT.

The chain has TRBV12-3 or TRBV12-4 and TRBJ2-7, with D possibly TRBD2 on 6 matching bases. With 5 bases removed from V and 3 bases from J, the gap between germline ends came to 11 bases. The CDR3 contains 13 residues. The CDR3 spells CASSIREFYEQYF. The CDR3 DNA follows: TGTGCCAGCAGTATCCGGGAGTTCTACGAGCAGTACTTC.

V is TRBV18 and J is TRBJ2-7, with TRBD1 matching over 10 bases. This CDR3 has 15 amino acids. Germline assignment: CDR1 KGHSH and CDR2 LQKENI. The J segment lost 0 bases and the V segment lost 5 bases, leaving 4 bases of the junction unmatched. CDR3 loop: CASSARTGGSYEQYF. DNA for the CDR3: TGTGCCAGCTCAGCTCGGACAGGGGGCTCCTACGAGCAGTACTTC.

J is TRBJ2-7 and V is TRBV5-1; D is possibly TRBD1 (6 bases). Germline V lookup: CDR1 SGHRS, CDR2 YFSETQ. Trimming shortened V by 4 bases and J by 2 bases, and 13 bases separated the two germline ends. The CDR3 has 14 amino acids. The CDR3, as DNA: TGCGCCAGCAGCGACTTAGGGGGAGCCTACGAGCAGTACTTC. Protein sequence: CASSDLGGAYEQYF.

J is TRBJ2-4 and V is TRBV7-3, with 9 bases matching TRBD2. Per germline, CDR1 SGHTA and CDR2 FQGTGA. V trimming: 5 bases; J trimming: 5 bases; junction bases outside the gene matches: 13. This CDR3 comprises 17 residues. The chain's CDR3 is CASSDTSIAGDENIQYF. CDR3 nucleotide sequence: TGTGCCAGCAGCGACACCTCTATAGCGGGGGATGAAAACATTCAGTACTTC.

The gene calls are TRBV19 and TRBJ1-5; possibly TRBD1 for D (5 bases). CDR1 and CDR2 from the germline V gene are LNHDA and SQIVND (reference sequence). The CDR3 is 16 amino acids. With 7 bases removed from V and 3 bases from J, the gap between germline ends came to 19 bases. CDR3 nucleotide sequence: TGTGCCAGTATCGCGTCCTATAGGGGCTTCAATCAGCCCCAGCATTTT. The encoded protein is CASIASYRGFNQPQHF.